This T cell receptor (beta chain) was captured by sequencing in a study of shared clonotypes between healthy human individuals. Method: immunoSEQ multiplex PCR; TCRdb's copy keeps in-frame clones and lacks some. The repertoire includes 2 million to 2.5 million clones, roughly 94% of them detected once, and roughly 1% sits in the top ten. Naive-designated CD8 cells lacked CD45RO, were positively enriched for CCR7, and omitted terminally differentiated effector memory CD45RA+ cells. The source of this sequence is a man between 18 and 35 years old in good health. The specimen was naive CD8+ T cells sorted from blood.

The CDR3 reads CASRISGAAYEQYF. The CDR3, as DNA: TGTGCCAGCAGGATTAGCGGAGCTGCCTACGAGCAGTACTTC. This chain links TRBV2 with TRBJ2-7; D possibly corresponds to TRBD2 (6 bases). Germline CDR1 is SNHLY and CDR2 is FYNNEI. The germline V and J ends were trimmed by 6 bases and 2 bases, with 14 bases remaining between them. The CDR3 contains 14 residues.